The 28 T cell receptor beta chains below come from one sample, sequenced in a study of blood T cell repertoires in COVID-19. The table came from immunoSEQ multiplex PCR; TCRdb's copy has only in-frame clones and leaves some out. Of some 120,000 clones in the sample, around 77% were seen once. Source material: peripheral blood. These receptors came from a human donor in a cohort sampled during active COVID-19.

CDR3 DNA: TGTGCCAGCAGCAAAAGGCAGGTTACTTATCAGCCCCAGCATTTT. Its translation: CASSKRQVTYQPQHF. V usage is TRBV21-1 and J usage is TRBJ1-5; the DNA was not used to check the table's D call, TRBD1. TRBV21-1 is given as a pseudogene. The CDR3 extends over 15 amino acids.

This chain uses TRBV6-1 with TRBJ2-7, with TRBD1 identical over 7 bases. The CDR3 totals 16 residues. Germline CDR1 and CDR2: MNHNS and SASEGT. After removal of 4 bases from V and 5 bases from J, the junction contained 14 bases not matched to a gene. This CDR3 is CASSGSSETGWDEQYF. The DNA of the CDR3 is TGTGCCAGCAGTGGGTCCTCTGAGACAGGGTGGGACGAGCAGTACTTC.

This chain connects TRBV4-1 to TRBJ1-6; 7 positions match TRBD1. CDR3 length: 15 residues. Per germline, CDR1 MGHRA and CDR2 YSYEKL. The J segment lost 10 bases and the V segment lost 1 base, leaving 7 bases of the junction unmatched. In DNA form, the CDR3 reads TGCGCCAGCAGCCAAGTGGGAAACAGGGGATCACCCCTCCACTTT. This gives the protein CASSQVGNRGSPLHF.

The chain uses TRBV6-1 and TRBJ1-1; D is uncertain. Germline CDR1 is MNHNS and CDR2 is SASEGT. Trimming cost V 2 bases and J 5 bases, with 18 bases left between them. This CDR3 is 16 amino acids long. The CDR3 DNA sequence: TGTGCCAGCAGTGAATGTAGCACGCCACTCGAGACTGAAGCTTTCTTT. Protein sequence: CASSECSTPLETEAFF.

V is TRBV24-1 and J is TRBJ2-5, with D perhaps TRBD1 (6 bases). The CDR3 is made up of 14 amino acids. From germline, CDR1 is KGHDR and CDR2 SFDVKD. V shed 3 bases and J shed 5 bases, with 12 bases lying between them. The CDR3 is CATSDALRGETQYF. In nucleotides, the CDR3 is TGTGCCACCAGTGATGCATTGAGGGGGGAGACCCAGTACTTC.

The chain couples TRBV24-1 to TRBJ2-1; TRBD2 is a possible D gene (5 bases). V was pared by 4 bases and J by 6 bases, with 18 bases between. CDR1 and CDR2 from the germline V gene are KGHDR and SFDVKD. The CDR3 covers 16 residues. In DNA, the CDR3 is TGTGCCACCAGTGACCCCCGGGGTAGCGAGGGCAATGAGCAGTTCTTC. It encodes CATSDPRGSEGNEQFF.

The chain employs TRBV28 and TRBJ2-7; D may be TRBD2 (5 bases). Trimming removed 5 bases from V and 5 bases from J, with 22 bases in between. This CDR3 has 16 residues. CDR1 and CDR2 (germline): MDHEN, SYDVKM. The CDR3 here is CASSPRTRTGGHEQYF. The CDR3 nucleotides are TGTGCCAGCAGTCCCCGGACTCGGACCGGCGGCCACGAGCAGTACTTC.

V is TRBV10-3 and J is TRBJ1-4; TRBD1 aligns across 10 bases. V was clipped by 5 bases and J by 8 bases; unmatched bases: 5. The CDR3 spans 14 residues. Germline CDR1 reads ENHRY; CDR2 reads SYGVKD. The CDR3 DNA sequence: TGTGCCATCAGTCCCCGGGACAGGGGCGAAAAACTGTTTTTT. Amino acid sequence: CAISPRDRGEKLFF.

This clone was picked up one time. Other DNA variants within this sample encode the same CDR3. The rearrangement joins TRBV7-9 to TRBJ2-7; 9 nucleotides align to TRBD1. CDR1 is SEHNR and CDR2 is FQNEAQ in the germline V gene (reference sequence). CDR3 length: 16 amino acids. The V and J ends lost 3 bases and 0 bases, in that order; junction bases with no gene match: 6. CDR3 nucleotide sequence: TGTGCCAGCAGCTTCCTTCCGGGACAGGGCTCCTACGAGCAGTACTTC. This codes for CASSFLPGQGSYEQYF.

The rearrangement uses TRBV18 and TRBJ1-4, with D unclear. V was trimmed by 0 bases and J by 7 bases, leaving 3 bases between them. Germline CDR1 is KGHSH and CDR2 is LQKENI. This CDR3 contains 12 residues. CDR3 amino acids: CASSPPSEKLFF. CDR3 bases: TGTGCCAGCTCACCACCGAGTGAAAAACTGTTTTTT.

The chain joins TRBV6-5 to TRBJ1-2; 9 bases fit TRBD1. Germline assignment: CDR1 MNHEY and CDR2 SVGAGI. V lost 8 bases to trimming and J lost 2 bases; unmatched junction nucleotides: 9. The CDR3 loop spans 15 amino acids. This chain's CDR3 is CASPGQGFKNYGYTF. The DNA for the CDR3 is TGTGCCAGCCCGGGACAGGGTTTTAAGAACTATGGCTACACCTTC.

This chain links TRBV28 with TRBJ2-7; a possible D gene is TRBD1 (6 bases). Germline V lookup: CDR1 MDHEN, CDR2 SYDVKM. This CDR3 comprises 13 residues. With 5 bases removed from V and 3 bases from J, the gap between germline ends came to 11 bases. The CDR3 region has the DNA TGTGCCAGCAGTACCCTGGACAGCTACGAGCAGTACTTC. Translation gives CASSTLDSYEQYF.

The chain combines TRBV6-5 with TRBJ1-2, with a possible D match to TRBD1 (6 bases). Per the germline V gene, CDR1 is MNHEY and CDR2 is SVGAGI. This CDR3 contains 15 residues. Trimming pared 0 bases from V and 6 bases from J, leaving 14 bases between. The CDR3 DNA follows: TGTGCCAGCAGTTACTCGAGAGGCAGGGGACATGGCTACACCTTC. It codes for CASSYSRGRGHGYTF.

There are a few counts of this clone. The chain employs TRBV5-1 and TRBJ1-4; 7 bases agree with TRBD1. Per germline, CDR1 SGHRS and CDR2 YFSETQ. This CDR3 is 14 amino acids long. V lost 5 bases, J lost 8 bases, and 9 bases stayed unmatched. The CDR3: CASSSQGFREKLFF. CDR3 nucleotides: TGCGCCAGCAGTTCACAGGGGTTTAGAGAAAAACTGTTTTTT.

The chain recombines TRBV11-1 with TRBJ2-1, with D perhaps matching TRBD1 (5 bases). This CDR3 comprises 14 residues. V lost 3 bases and J 8 bases, leaving 14 bases between the germline ends. The germline V gene encodes CDR1 SGHAT and CDR2 FQDESV (reference sequence). The CDR3 DNA reads as TGTGCCAGCAGCTTTCTGAACACAGGACATGAGCAGTTCTTC. This sequence encodes CASSFLNTGHEQFF.

This rearrangement joins TRBV27 to TRBJ1-2; TRBD1 agrees at 8 bases. The length of the CDR3 is 15 residues. The V segment lost 2 bases and the J segment 5 bases; nucleotides outside the gene matches: 7. CDR1 MNHEY and CDR2 SMNVEV come from the germline V gene (reference sequence). CDR3 protein: CASSLVGTGLYGYTF. DNA of the CDR3: TGTGCCAGCAGTTTAGTCGGGACAGGCCTATATGGCTACACCTTC.

This clone has just a few counts. This rearrangement joins TRBV3-1 (or the pseudogene TRBV3-2) to TRBJ2-1, with D possibly matching TRBD1 (6 bases). The CDR3 runs to 18 residues. Trimming cost V 3 bases and J 3 bases, with 21 bases left between them. CDR1 is LGHDT, CDR2 YNNKEL, per germline (reference sequence). CDR3 nucleotide sequence: TGTGCCAGCAGCCATTTCAGAACCCAGGGGAGAGTCTACAATGAGCAGTTCTTC. Translation: CASSHFRTQGRVYNEQFF.

This sequence joins TRBV7-3 and TRBJ1-1, with no clear D. The CDR3 has 15 amino acids. Per germline, CDR1 SGHTA and CDR2 FQGTGA. V was cut by 2 bases and J by 0 bases, with 10 bases left in between. As DNA, the CDR3 is TGTGCCAGCAGCTTAGGTACAGCTATGAACACTGAAGCTTTCTTT. Its translation is CASSLGTAMNTEAFF.

This clone was seen a few times. The V gene is TRBV5-5, the J gene TRBJ1-5; the D is unclear. V lost 0 bases and J 4 bases, leaving 8 bases between the germline ends. The germline V gene encodes CDR1 SGHKS and CDR2 YYEKEE (reference sequence). CDR3 length equals 14 residues. The DNA of the CDR3 is TGTGCCAGCAGCTTGGGATGGCCGAATCAGCCCCAGCATTTT. It specifies CASSLGWPNQPQHF.

The CDR3 region is CASGRQGIYEQYF. DNA for the CDR3: TGTGCCAGCGGCCGACAGGGGATCTACGAGCAGTACTTC. The genes are TRBV28 and TRBJ2-7; TRBD1 agrees at 8 bases. Germline V gene lookup returns CDR1 MDHEN and CDR2 SYDVKM. This CDR3 spans 13 amino acids. The V segment lost 8 bases and the J segment 3 bases; nucleotides outside the gene matches: 6.

The V call is TRBV4-2, the J call TRBJ2-7; 11 bases are shared with TRBD2. CDR3 length: 16 residues. CDR1 is LGHNA and CDR2 is YNFKEQ in the germline V gene. The V gene end was trimmed by 3 bases and the J gene end by 5 bases; junction bases not matched to a gene: 9. CDR3: CASSQATSGSQDEQYF. DNA for the CDR3: TGTGCCAGCAGCCAGGCAACTAGCGGGAGTCAAGACGAGCAGTACTTC.

The CDR3 region has the DNA TGTGCCAGCAGTTTCTCCGGGACAGGATCTCCCGAGCAGTACTTC. This sequence encodes CASSFSGTGSPEQYF. The chain employs TRBV27 and TRBJ2-7; TRBD1 agrees at 8 bases. The CDR3 is made up of 15 amino acids. The germline V gene encodes CDR1 MNHEY and CDR2 SMNVEV (reference sequence). With V trimmed by 3 bases and J by 6 bases, 10 bases remained unmatched.

The V call is TRBV27, the J call TRBJ1-3; the D gene is possibly TRBD1 (5 bases). Per germline, CDR1 MNHEY and CDR2 SMNVEV (reference sequence). There are 13 residues in the CDR3. V lost 4 bases, J lost 3 bases, and 7 bases lay in between. CDR3 in amino acids: CASSSGGGNTIYF. As DNA, the CDR3 is TGTGCCAGCAGTTCGGGGGGTGGAAACACCATATATTTT.

The rearrangement joins TRBV27 to TRBJ2-3, with D possibly being TRBD1 (5 bases). This CDR3 is built from 13 residues. V lost 5 bases and J 6 bases, leaving 12 bases between the germline ends. The germline V gene has CDR1 MNHEY and CDR2 SMNVEV (reference sequence). The CDR3 is CASSPRDSDTQYF. The CDR3 coding sequence is TGTGCCAGCAGTCCCAGGGATTCGGATACGCAGTATTTT.

The V and J genes are TRBV30 and TRBJ2-7, with 9 bases aligning to TRBD1. This CDR3 comprises 12 residues. CDR1 is GTSNPN and CDR2 is SVGIG in the germline V gene (reference sequence). DNA for the CDR3: TGTGCCTGGAGTGCCCGGGACAGGGCCCCCGTGGTC. As protein: CAWSARDRAPVV.

V usage is TRBV15 and J usage is TRBJ2-6; D call uncertain. The CDR3 runs to 15 residues. The V and J ends lost 0 bases and 0 bases respectively, with 3 bases between them. Germline V gene lookup returns CDR1 LNHNV and CDR2 YYDKDF (reference sequence). The CDR3 bases are TGTGCCACCAGCAGAGATCACTCTGGGGCCAACGTCCTGACTTTC. Encoded protein: CATSRDHSGANVLTF.

There are a few counts of this clone. V and J are TRBV28 and TRBJ2-7; a weak D match, TRBD1 (5 bases). V lost 4 bases and J 6 bases, leaving 13 bases between the germline ends. The CDR3 totals 13 residues. The V gene's germline CDR1 is MDHEN and CDR2 SYDVKM. This CDR3 is CASSSTGVGEQYF. The CDR3 DNA reads as TGTGCCAGCAGTTCTACAGGCGTGGGCGAGCAGTACTTC.

This chain connects TRBV6-1 to TRBJ2-7; TRBD2 matches at 11 bases. V dropped 2 bases and J dropped 3; count of bases not matched to a gene: 3. The CDR3 is 15 amino acids. Germline values: CDR1 MNHNS, CDR2 SASEGT. Here the CDR3 DNA reads TGTGCCAGCAGTGAAATGACTAGCGGGGACTACGAGCAGTACTTC. Protein sequence: CASSEMTSGDYEQYF.